Following are 22 T cell receptor beta chains from one sample sequenced in a study of T-cell reconstitution after alpha-beta-depleted transplantation in children. Using unique molecular identifiers, the investigators prepared the TCRbeta library. Via MiXCR, TCRdb re-called the PCR reads, giving one row per CDR3 protein. The profile covers 780,000 or so distinct CDR3 sequences, with approximately 15% appearing a single time and approximately 5% taken by the ten largest. Sequenced material: PBMCs, mostly from graft donor cells, taken 360 days after TCRalphabeta/CD19-depleted stem cell transplant. Source of these receptors: a male patient younger than 18 who had a stem cell transplant for acute lymphoblastic leukemia, so the T cells may come from the graft donor.

This chain joins TRBV7-2 and TRBJ2-1; D perhaps matches TRBD2 (6 bases). This CDR3 contains 20 residues. The V end was cut by 0 bases, the J end by 6 bases, with 27 bases between. Germline V CDR1 and CDR2: SGHTA, FQGNSA. CDR3 DNA: TGTGCCAGCAGCTTAGCCCCATTAGCCCAACTAGCATCAGGAGTCAATGAGCAGTTCTTC. Protein: CASSLAPLAQLASGVNEQFF.

The sample holds a few counts of this clonotype. The DNA of the CDR3 is TGCGCCAGCAGCTCCCGAAGGGCTGAGCAGTTCTTC. Translation gives CASSSRRAEQFF. The chain combines TRBV5-1 with TRBJ2-1; D call uncertain. The CDR3 sequence is 12 residues long. CDR1 and CDR2 from the germline V gene are SGHRS and YFSETQ. The germline V and J ends were trimmed by 3 bases and 9 bases, with 10 bases remaining between them.

As DNA, the CDR3 is TGTGCCACCAGTGTTTCCAGGGGTGGCGAGCAGTTCTTC. Protein sequence: CATSVSRGGEQFF. V usage is TRBV24-1 and J usage is TRBJ2-1, with D possibly being TRBD1 (6 bases). This CDR3 comprises 13 residues. Trimming shortened V by 5 bases and J by 10 bases, and 14 bases separated the two germline ends. The germline V gene has CDR1 KGHDR and CDR2 SFDVKD.

The V and J genes are TRBV27 and TRBJ2-1; 7 bases agree with TRBD2. Trimming at V came to 2 bases and at J to 8 bases, leaving 9 bases not matched to a gene. From germline, CDR1 is MNHEY and CDR2 SMNVEV (reference sequence). The CDR3 spans 15 residues. CDR3 coding DNA: TGTGCCAGCAGTTTAGAGATGGCGGGAGAAGATGAGCAGTTCTTC. Its protein product is CASSLEMAGEDEQFF.

This clonotype has more than one count but fewer than ten. J is TRBJ2-4 and V is TRBV5-1, with D tentatively TRBD1 (6 bases). Trimming took off 0 bases at V and 6 bases at J, with 13 bases between the two ends. The CDR3 length is 15 residues. The germline CDR1 and CDR2 sequences are SGHRS and YFSETQ. The CDR3 reads CASSLGDTGLNIQYF. The DNA of the CDR3 is TGCGCCAGCAGCTTGGGGGACACGGGATTAAACATTCAGTACTTC.

In its sample, this clonotype was seen a few times. J is TRBJ2-3 and V is TRBV15; unclear D gene. Trimming took off 0 bases at V and 0 bases at J, with 10 bases between the two ends. Germline V lookup: CDR1 LNHNV, CDR2 YYDKDF (reference sequence). CDR3 length: 16 amino acids. CDR3 region: CATSRDVPYSTDTQYF. In nucleotides, the CDR3 is TGTGCCACCAGCAGAGATGTACCCTACAGCACAGATACGCAGTATTTT.

J is TRBJ1-4 and V is TRBV29-1; tentatively, D is TRBD1 (6 bases). Germline values: CDR1 SQVTM, CDR2 ANQGSEA. V was clipped by 6 bases and J by 8 bases, with 25 bases between them. This CDR3 comprises 16 residues. The CDR3 region has the DNA TGCAGCGTCCAAGGCGTCCGGGGGCGGATAAGGGAAAAACTGTTTTTT. Encoded protein: CSVQGVRGRIREKLFF.

The rearrangement uses TRBV7-9 and TRBJ2-7, with 7 nucleotides matching TRBD1. Per the germline V gene, CDR1 is SEHNR and CDR2 is FQNEAQ (reference sequence). Trimming removed 5 bases from V and 5 bases from J; junction bases left unmatched: 9. This CDR3 has 14 residues. CDR3 coding DNA: TGTGCCAGCAGCCGACAGGGAAAGGCGGACGAGCAGTACTTC. Amino acids: CASSRQGKADEQYF.

This clonotype was seen repeatedly, ten times or more. The rearrangement uses TRBV10-3 and TRBJ2-7; perhaps TRBD1 as D (6 bases). Trimming removed 4 bases at V and 5 bases at J, with 12 bases between. CDR3 length: 13 amino acids. CDR1 is ENHRY and CDR2 is SYGVKD in the germline V gene. DNA of the CDR3: TGTGCCATCAGTGGGGGCAGGGGCGACGAGCAGTACTTC. Encoded protein: CAISGGRGDEQYF.

This clonotype was seen ten or more times. J is TRBJ2-1 and V is TRBV5-1; tentatively, D is TRBD1 (5 bases). The CDR3 has 18 amino acids. CDR1 and CDR2 from the germline V gene are SGHRS and YFSETQ. Deletions cut 7 bases from V and 3 bases from J, with 26 bases between. The CDR3 DNA is TGCGCCAGCCCTACACGGCTCCTTGGGGCCTTTGTCTACAATGAGCAGTTCTTC. Its protein is CASPTRLLGAFVYNEQFF.

A few counts support this clonotype. The CDR3 region is CASSQALGTDTQYF. In nucleotides, the CDR3 is TGTGCCAGCAGCCAAGCTTTGGGCACAGATACGCAGTATTTT. This sequence joins TRBV4-2 and TRBJ2-3; D gene uncertain. This CDR3 has 14 amino acids. Germline V gives CDR1 LGHNA, CDR2 YNFKEQ. V shed 1 base and J shed 1 base, with 6 bases lying between them.

A few counts support this clonotype. This sequence joins TRBV6-2 or TRBV6-3 and TRBJ2-3; no firm D call. Germline CDR1 reads MNHEY; CDR2 reads SVGEGT. CDR3 length: 15 residues. V dropped 2 bases and J dropped 2 bases, with 11 bases sitting between them. The CDR3 DNA follows: TGTGCCAGCAGTTACCCGGCAGTAATCACAGATACGCAGTATTTT. This codes for CASSYPAVITDTQYF.

This clonotype was seen a few times. The gene calls are TRBV12-3 or TRBV12-4 and TRBJ2-3, with 8 bases fitting TRBD2. CDR3 length: 15 amino acids. V shed 8 bases, J shed 6 bases, and the junction held 13 bases outside the gene matches. This CDR3 reads CASGDQAGVLDTQYF. CDR3 bases: TGTGCCAGCGGAGACCAAGCGGGAGTTTTGGATACGCAGTATTTT.

In its sample, this clonotype was seen a few times. CDR3 residues: CASSLGGLAGGPSYNEQFF. As DNA, the CDR3 is TGCGCCAGCAGCTTGGGTGGACTAGCGGGAGGGCCATCGTACAATGAGCAGTTCTTC. V usage is TRBV5-1 and J usage is TRBJ2-1; the match to TRBD2 covers 15 bases. CDR1 and CDR2 from the germline V gene are SGHRS and YFSETQ. The CDR3 is 19 residues long. V was pared by 0 bases and J by 4 bases, with 8 bases of the junction left unmatched.

The chain uses TRBV2 and TRBJ2-7, with TRBD2 as a possible D gene (5 bases). CDR3 length: 12 residues. The germline V and J ends were trimmed by 8 bases and 3 bases, with 11 bases remaining between them. Germline V gene lookup returns CDR1 SNHLY and CDR2 FYNNEI. CDR3 bases: TGTGCCAGCTCGCGGGTATTCTACGAGCAGTACTTC. This gives the protein CASSRVFYEQYF.

The chain joins TRBV13 to TRBJ1-4; 7 bases map to TRBD1. This CDR3 has 16 amino acids. Germline assignment: CDR1 PRHDT and CDR2 FYEKMQ (reference sequence). V shed 7 bases and J 3 bases; nucleotides not matched to a gene: 11. CDR3 DNA sequence: TGTGCCAGCACCTCACTGGGGGACAGTTCTAATGAAAAACTGTTTTTT. Translation: CASTSLGDSSNEKLFF.

In its sample, this clonotype was seen a few times. The junction does not match germline at one end; this may be a read error. V is TRBV27 and J is TRBJ1-1, with D unclear. Germline V CDR1 and CDR2: MNHEY, SMNVEV (reference sequence). The CDR3 contains 15 residues. The CDR3 loop reads CASYRVYGGNTEAFF. CDR3 sequence (DNA): TGTGCCAGCTACCGAGTCTATGGAGGAAACACTGAAGCTTTTTTT.

This clonotype was seen a few times. The chain has TRBV11-2 and TRBJ2-5; 10 bases fit TRBD2. The CDR3 is 15 amino acids. Germline V gene lookup returns CDR1 SGHAT and CDR2 FQNNGV. Germline trimming cut 7 bases from V and 1 base from J; bases unmatched to any gene: 6. CDR3 protein: CASNTGLAIQETQYF. For the CDR3, the DNA is TGTGCCAGCAACACGGGACTAGCGATCCAAGAGACCCAGTACTTC.

This clonotype was counted only a few times. V and J are TRBV9 and TRBJ2-4, with D possibly matching TRBD1 (5 bases). Germline lookup yields CDR1 SGDLS and CDR2 YYNGEE. The CDR3 is 17 residues long. Trimming shortened V by 0 bases and J by 0 bases, and 13 bases separated the two germline ends. The CDR3 bases are TGTGCCAGCAGCGTAGGCAAGGGGCCCCTAGCCAAAAACATTCAGTACTTC. Encoded protein: CASSVGKGPLAKNIQYF.

The chain couples TRBV4-1 to TRBJ2-5; D not certain. This CDR3 comprises 14 residues. Germline V gene lookup returns CDR1 MGHRA and CDR2 YSYEKL. V was pared by 1 base and J by 2 bases, with 8 bases between. The CDR3 DNA is TGCGCCAGCAGCCAAGTCCCCCTGCAAGAGACCCAGTACTTC. Translation gives CASSQVPLQETQYF.

This clonotype was seen a few times. The V and J genes are TRBV11-1 and TRBJ2-3; 10 bases are a match to TRBD2. Germline V gene lookup returns CDR1 SGHAT and CDR2 FQDESV (reference sequence). CDR3 length: 19 residues. V was pared by 3 bases and J by 3 bases, with 15 bases of the junction left unmatched. CDR3 region: CASSFYGGLAGENTDTQYF. CDR3 coding DNA: TGTGCCAGCAGCTTTTACGGCGGTCTAGCGGGAGAGAATACAGATACGCAGTATTTT.

The rearrangement uses TRBV12-3 or TRBV12-4 and TRBJ2-2; possible D gene TRBD1, 6 bases. The CDR3 extends over 17 amino acids. The V end was cut by 1 base, the J end by 0 bases, with 12 bases between. The chain's CDR3 is CASSLGLRTANTGELFF. The CDR3 DNA is TGTGCCAGCAGTTTAGGACTCAGGACAGCGAACACCGGGGAGCTGTTTTTT.